This T cell receptor (beta chain) emerged from a study of shared clonotypes between healthy human individuals. Study context: Three CD4 naive, three CD4 memory, two CD8 naive and one CD8 memory plate were used per donor. Study-level points and caveats: Among donors, sharing of clonotypes was expected to be affected by sequencing depth.

For this clone: Its specificity is not known.

Data came from immunoSEQ multiplex PCR; TCRdb stores just in-frame clones and leaves some out. The repertoire has 1,500,000 or so clones, around 98.5% of them found once; the top ten carry approximately 0.4%. Germline CDR1 and CDR2: LGHNA and YSLEER. The length of the CDR3 is 15 residues. Trimming shortened V by 6 bases and J by 0 bases, and 13 bases separated the two germline ends. Those who donated were healthy HIV-negative adults, with no recent acute infections or vaccinations reported. The investigators split CD4+ cells into a CD45RA+ naive subset and a CD45RA-negative memory subset. V gene TRBV4-3 combines with J gene TRBJ2-3; possible D gene TRBD2, 5 bases. This clonotype originated in a man aged 25-45 years in good health. Sequences were obtained from naive CD4+ T cells sorted from blood. The subset: CD45RA+ positively selected. In DNA, the CDR3 is TGCGCCAGCAGTCCCGAGCGCGGGAGCACAGATACGCAGTATTTT. The encoded protein is CASSPERGSTDTQYF.